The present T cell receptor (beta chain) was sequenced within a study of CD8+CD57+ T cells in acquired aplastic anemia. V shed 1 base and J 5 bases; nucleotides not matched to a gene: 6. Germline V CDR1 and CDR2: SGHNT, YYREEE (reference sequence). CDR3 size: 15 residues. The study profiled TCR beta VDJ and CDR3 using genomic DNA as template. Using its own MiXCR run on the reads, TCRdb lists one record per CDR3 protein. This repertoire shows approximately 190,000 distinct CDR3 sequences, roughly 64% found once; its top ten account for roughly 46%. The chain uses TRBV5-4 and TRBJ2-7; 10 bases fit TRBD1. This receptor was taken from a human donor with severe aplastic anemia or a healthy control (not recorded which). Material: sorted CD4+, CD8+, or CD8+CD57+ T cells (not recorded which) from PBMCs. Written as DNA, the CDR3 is TGTGCCAGCAGCTTGCATGGGGACAGGGGTAACGAGCAGTACTTC. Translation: CASSLHGDRGNEQYF.